Below, 23 T cell receptor beta chains from the same sample are listed, as sequenced in a study of T cell responses to AZD1222 COVID-19 vaccine. Method: immunoSEQ multiplex PCR; TCRdb's copy keeps in-frame clones and lacks some. Of 90,000 to 120,000 clones listed, roughly 90% are singletons. Material: peripheral blood, obtained on day 0 of AZD1222 vaccination. The receptor source for this set is an adult in good health.

This clone is a singleton in its sample. The J gene is TRBJ1-4, the V gene TRBV11-2; D uncertain. The germline CDR1 and CDR2 sequences are SGHAT and FQNNGV. V was pared by 4 bases and J by 7 bases, with 13 bases between. This CDR3 spans 14 amino acids. CDR3 nucleotides: TGTGCCAGCAGCTCTCGGGCCAGAGGTGAAAAACTGTTTTTT. It yields the protein CASSSRARGEKLFF.

This chain connects TRBV7-3 to TRBJ1-3; D call uncertain. Looked up from germline, CDR1 is SGHTA and CDR2 is FQGTGA. This CDR3 is 12 amino acids long. With 5 bases removed from V and 4 bases from J, the gap between germline ends came to 6 bases. CDR3 coding DNA: TGTGCCAGCAGCCCCGGGGGAAACACCATATATTTT. Its translation: CASSPGGNTIYF.

The V call is TRBV9, the J call TRBJ1-4, with D perhaps matching TRBD1 (5 bases). Trimming shortened V by 0 bases and J by 3 bases, and 18 bases separated the two germline ends. Germline CDR1 and CDR2: SGDLS and YYNGEE. The CDR3 is 18 amino acids. CDR3 coding DNA: TGTGCCAGCAGCGTAGAATCGGGCAGGGTGGTTGCTAATGAAAAACTGTTTTTT. Protein sequence: CASSVESGRVVANEKLFF. Using reference TRBV9 and TRBJ1-4 for the parts outside the CDR3, the full variable domain is DSGVTQTPKHLITATGQRVTLRCSPRSGDLSVYWYQQSLDQGLQFLIQYYNGEERAKGNILERFSAQQFPDLHSELNLSSLELGDSALYFCASSVESGRVVANEKLFFGSGTQLSVL.

This clone was counted a few times. This rearrangement joins TRBV4-3 to TRBJ2-7, with D perhaps being TRBD1 or TRBD2 (5 bases each). The CDR3 length is 15 residues. V was cut by 1 base and J by 6 bases, with 16 bases left in between. Germline V gene data show CDR1 as LGHNA and CDR2 as YSLEER. For the CDR3, the DNA is TGCGCCAGCAGCCAAGGCCGGGACCGCCCTTCCGAGCAGTACTTC. It encodes CASSQGRDRPSEQYF.

V gene TRBV19 combines with J gene TRBJ2-1, with 9 bases fitting TRBD1. V lost 5 bases and J lost 7; bases outside the gene matches: 15. This CDR3 has 17 amino acids. Germline V gives CDR1 LNHDA, CDR2 SQIVND (reference sequence). Here the CDR3 reads CASSLIDRGGIGNEQFF. CDR3 sequence (DNA): TGTGCCAGTAGTCTTATCGACAGGGGGGGTATTGGGAATGAGCAGTTCTTC.

The chain recombines TRBV27 with TRBJ1-3; D unresolved. This CDR3 is built from 18 residues. Trimming took off 8 bases at V and 0 bases at J, with 23 bases between the two ends. In germline, CDR1 is MNHEY, CDR2 SMNVEV (reference sequence). The CDR3 reads CASETPPCEGLSGNTIYF. In DNA, the CDR3 is TGTGCCAGCGAAACCCCTCCATGCGAAGGACTCTCTGGAAACACCATATATTTT.

This chain joins TRBV11-2 and TRBJ2-7, with TRBD2 matching 12 bases. The germline V gene has CDR1 SGHAT and CDR2 FQNNGV. J gave up 4 bases and V 5 bases, and 6 bases lay outside the gene matches. The CDR3 loop spans 15 amino acids. CDR3 nucleotides: TGTGCCAGCAGCCGGACTAGCGGGGAGGGTTACGAGCAGTACTTC. This gives the protein CASSRTSGEGYEQYF. Supplemented by reference TRBV11-2 and TRBJ2-7, the full variable domain reads EAGVAQSPRYKIIEKRQSVAFWCNPISGHATLYWYQQILGQGPKLLIQFQNNGVVDDSQLPKDRFSAERLKGVDSTLKIQPAKLEDSAVYLCASSRTSGEGYEQYFGPGTRLTVT.

V and J are TRBV19 and TRBJ2-2; D may be TRBD1 (6 bases). The CDR3 has 17 amino acids. The V end lost 3 bases, the J end lost 5 bases, and 19 bases lay between the germline ends. Germline V gene lookup returns CDR1 LNHDA and CDR2 SQIVND (reference sequence). The chain's CDR3 is CASSIGGQGRWTGELFF. The CDR3 nucleotides read TGTGCCAGTAGTATCGGTGGGCAGGGGCGGTGGACCGGGGAGCTGTTTTTT.

The chain uses TRBV9 and TRBJ1-3; D gene unclear. The CDR3 is 13 amino acids. V gave up 0 bases and J gave up 2 bases, with 3 bases separating them. Germline-derived CDR1 and CDR2 are SGDLS and YYNGEE. In DNA form, the CDR3 reads TGTGCCAGCAGCGTAGCCGCTGGAAACACCATATATTTT. It yields the protein CASSVAAGNTIYF. Using reference TRBV9 and TRBJ1-3 for the parts outside the CDR3, the full variable domain is DSGVTQTPKHLITATGQRVTLRCSPRSGDLSVYWYQQSLDQGLQFLIQYYNGEERAKGNILERFSAQQFPDLHSELNLSSLELGDSALYFCASSVAAGNTIYFGEGSWLTVV.

The chain uses TRBV30 and TRBJ1-5; D is possibly TRBD1 (5 bases). The V gene lost 0 bases and the J gene lost 6 bases, with 21 bases spanning the gap. The germline CDR1 and CDR2 sequences are GTSNPN and SVGIG (reference sequence). This CDR3 is built from 17 residues. The CDR3 nucleotides read TGTGCCTGGAGTGTGCCCCCACTGGGGGAGGCCCCTCAGCCCCAGCATTTT. This sequence encodes CAWSVPPLGEAPQPQHF.

The J gene is TRBJ1-2, the V gene TRBV6-1; D is ambiguous. The V and J ends lost 3 bases and 2 bases respectively, with 7 bases between them. This CDR3 spans 13 amino acids. The germline V gene has CDR1 MNHNS and CDR2 SASEGT. The CDR3 DNA is TGTGCCAGCAGTGAGGACCCAAACTATGGCTACACCTTC. Protein: CASSEDPNYGYTF.

The chain employs TRBV5-1 and TRBJ2-7; TRBD1 might be the D (6 bases). In germline, CDR1 is SGHRS, CDR2 YFSETQ. V lost 5 bases, J lost 2 bases, and 14 bases lay in between. CDR3 size: 14 residues. The CDR3 loop reads CASRIRDKAYEQYF. The DNA of the CDR3 is TGCGCCAGCAGGATCCGGGACAAGGCCTACGAGCAGTACTTC.

J is TRBJ1-2 and V is TRBV7-9; no clear D. This CDR3 contains 14 residues. Germline V CDR1 and CDR2: SEHNR, FQNEAQ (reference sequence). V was pared by 1 base and J by 7 bases, with 13 bases between. The CDR3 protein is CASSLDRPGFGYTF. In DNA form, the CDR3 reads TGTGCCAGCAGCTTAGATCGACCGGGTTTTGGCTACACCTTC.

CDR3 bases: TGTGCCAGCACCGAGGATGGAGACTGGGGCTACGAGCAGTACTTC. It translates to CASTEDGDWGYEQYF. V usage is TRBV2 and J usage is TRBJ2-7, with D uncertain. From germline, CDR1 is SNHLY and CDR2 FYNNEI. There are 15 residues in the CDR3. V was shortened by 7 bases and J by 3 bases, with 19 bases between the two germline ends.

The rearrangement uses TRBV14 and TRBJ1-3; no clear D gene. CDR1 and CDR2 from the germline V gene are SGHDN and FVKESK. The CDR3 consists of 13 residues. Trimming shortened V by 4 bases and J by 2 bases, and 6 bases separated the two germline ends. CDR3 sequence reads: CASSRQTGNTIYF. The CDR3 bases are TGTGCCAGCAGCCGCCAAACTGGAAACACCATATATTTT.

The chain combines TRBV28 with TRBJ2-1; D is possibly TRBD1 or TRBD2 (6 bases each). Deletions cut 5 bases from V and 8 bases from J, with 19 bases between. Looked up from germline, CDR1 is MDHEN and CDR2 is SYDVKM. The CDR3 sequence is 15 residues long. CDR3 DNA: TGTGCCAGCAGTCCCACTTTTGAGGGGGGAGATGAGCAGTTCTTC. This gives the protein CASSPTFEGGDEQFF.

The chain joins TRBV6-5 to TRBJ1-1; no reliable D call. V dropped 8 bases and J dropped 0 bases, with 16 bases sitting between them. The CDR3 covers 15 residues. Germline V CDR1 and CDR2: MNHEY, SVGAGI. CDR3 nucleotide sequence: TGTGCCAGCGACGCAGTGGCCAGCGTGAACACTGAAGCTTTCTTT. It yields the protein CASDAVASVNTEAFF.

The gene calls are TRBV27 and TRBJ2-5; 7 bases line up with TRBD2. V lost 5 bases to trimming and J lost 0 bases; unmatched junction nucleotides: 9. This CDR3 spans 16 amino acids. Per germline, CDR1 MNHEY and CDR2 SMNVEV (reference sequence). The DNA for the CDR3 is TGTGCCAGCAGTCGAACTGGGCGGGGGTACCAAGAGACCCAGTACTTC. As protein: CASSRTGRGYQETQYF.

The V and J genes are TRBV18 and TRBJ1-3; 10 positions agree with TRBD1. Trimming cost V 8 bases and J 0 bases; bases outside gene matches: 16. Germline-derived CDR1 and CDR2 are KGHSH and LQKENI. The CDR3 length is 19 residues. The chain's CDR3 is CASTRIRTGGRISGNTIYF. The CDR3 nucleotides are TGTGCCAGCACCCGAATTCGGACAGGGGGTCGGATCTCTGGAAACACCATATATTTT.

The sample holds a few counts of this clone. The V and J genes are TRBV11-2 and TRBJ1-5, with 8 nucleotides matching TRBD1. After removal of 1 base from V and 7 bases from J, the junction contained 3 bases not matched to a gene. This CDR3 spans 14 amino acids. The V gene's germline CDR1 is SGHAT and CDR2 FQNNGV. The CDR3: CASSLGTGRQPQHF. The CDR3 DNA is TGTGCCAGCAGCTTAGGGACAGGGCGACAGCCCCAGCATTTT.

The chain joins TRBV20-1 to TRBJ2-7; D might be TRBD1 (5 bases). V lost 3 bases and J lost 2, with 20 bases in between. The CDR3 has 16 residues. CDR1 and CDR2 (germline): DFQATT, SNEGSKA (reference sequence). CDR3 amino acids: CSASSAGPGTAYEQYF. CDR3 nucleotides: TGCAGTGCTAGTTCGGCAGGGCCAGGTACAGCCTACGAGCAGTACTTC.

The chain couples TRBV7-8 to TRBJ2-7, with unresolved D. V was shortened by 3 bases and J by 6 bases, with 12 bases between the two germline ends. Germline V gene data show CDR1 as SGHVS and CDR2 as FQNEAQ. There are 13 residues in the CDR3. CDR3 residues: CASSFREGREQYF. CDR3 DNA sequence: TGTGCCAGCAGCTTTCGAGAAGGGCGCGAGCAGTACTTC.

The chain is built from TRBV24-1 and TRBJ1-2, with D hard to call. The CDR3 loop spans 13 amino acids. Germline V lookup: CDR1 KGHDR, CDR2 SFDVKD. Trimming pared 0 bases from V and 5 bases from J, leaving 6 bases between. CDR3 DNA sequence: TGTGCCACCAGTGATTTGGACGGGTATGGCTACACCTTC. As protein: CATSDLDGYGYTF.